This T cell receptor beta chain appears in the sequencing data of a study of vaccination and CD4 T cells after COVID-19. About the research overall: Those taking part got two shots of either the BNT162b2 or the mRNA-1273 vaccine. In culture, cells were exposed to overlapping spike peptides from SARS-CoV-2, HCoV-NL63, HCoV-OC43 and HCoV-229E. Findings and limits, study-wide: Spike mono-reactivity held for 304 of 307 vaccine-specific clones in convalescent patients.

The Oncomine TCR Beta short-read assay was applied to DNA of cultured CD4+ T cells. TCRdb re-called the PCR reads through MiXCR, storing one row per CDR3 protein. The sample yields about 20,000 distinct CDR3 sequences, roughly three fifths seen once. Treatment denoted: roughly ten-day PBMC culture with coronavirus spike peptide pools or control peptides (ViraFEST assay). The CDR3 consists of 15 residues. Per germline, CDR1 MNHNS and CDR2 SASEGT. Unmatched junction bases numbered 4, after V lost 4 bases and J lost 1 base. Regarding this clonotype: The target antigen is unknown.

This specimen consisted of CD4+ T cells from blood, cultured in vitro, obtained after SARS-CoV-2 vaccination. The clonotype was recovered from a human donor who had recovered from COVID-19. The chain recombines TRBV6-1 with TRBJ2-7; 10 nucleotides line up with TRBD2. The CDR3 bases are TGTGCCAGCAGTGGGCTAGCGGGAGTATCCTACGAGCAGTACTTC. Translation gives CASSGLAGVSYEQYF.